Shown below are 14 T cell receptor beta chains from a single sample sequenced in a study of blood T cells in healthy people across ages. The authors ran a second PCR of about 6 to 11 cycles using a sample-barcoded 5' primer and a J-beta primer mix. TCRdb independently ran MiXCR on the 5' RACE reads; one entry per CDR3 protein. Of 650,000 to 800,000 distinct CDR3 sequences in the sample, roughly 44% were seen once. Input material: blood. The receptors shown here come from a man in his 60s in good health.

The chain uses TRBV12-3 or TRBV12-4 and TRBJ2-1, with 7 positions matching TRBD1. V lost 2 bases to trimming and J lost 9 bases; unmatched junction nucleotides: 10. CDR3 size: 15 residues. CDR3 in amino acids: CASSLLGTARIEQFF. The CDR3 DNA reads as TGTGCCAGCAGTTTACTTGGGACAGCACGTATTGAGCAGTTCTTC.

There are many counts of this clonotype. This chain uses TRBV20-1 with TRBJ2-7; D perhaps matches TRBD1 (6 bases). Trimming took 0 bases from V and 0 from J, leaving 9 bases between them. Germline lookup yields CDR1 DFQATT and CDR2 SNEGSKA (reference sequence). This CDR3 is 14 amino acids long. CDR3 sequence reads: CSAREGAYSYEQYF. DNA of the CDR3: TGCAGTGCTAGAGAGGGGGCGTACTCCTACGAGCAGTACTTC.

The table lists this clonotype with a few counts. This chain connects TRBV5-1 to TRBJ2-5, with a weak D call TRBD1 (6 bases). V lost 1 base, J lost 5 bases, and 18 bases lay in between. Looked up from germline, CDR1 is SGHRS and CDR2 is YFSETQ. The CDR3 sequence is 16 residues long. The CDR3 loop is CASSLTGSGLGETQYF. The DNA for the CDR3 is TGCGCCAGCAGCTTGACAGGGTCCGGACTTGGGGAGACCCAGTACTTC.

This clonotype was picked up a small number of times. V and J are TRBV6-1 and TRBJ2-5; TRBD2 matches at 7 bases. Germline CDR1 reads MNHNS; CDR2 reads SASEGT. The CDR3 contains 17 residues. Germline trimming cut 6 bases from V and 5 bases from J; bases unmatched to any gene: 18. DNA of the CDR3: TGTGCCAGCAGCCCGGGTCGGGGGGTAGTAGAATGGGAGACCCAGTACTTC. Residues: CASSPGRGVVEWETQYF.

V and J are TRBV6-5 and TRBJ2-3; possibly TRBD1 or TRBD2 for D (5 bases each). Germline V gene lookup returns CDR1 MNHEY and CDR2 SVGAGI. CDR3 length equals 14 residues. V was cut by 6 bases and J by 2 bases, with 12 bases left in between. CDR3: CASRPGRYTDTQYF. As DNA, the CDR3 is TGTGCCAGCAGACCGGGGCGCTACACAGATACGCAGTATTTT.

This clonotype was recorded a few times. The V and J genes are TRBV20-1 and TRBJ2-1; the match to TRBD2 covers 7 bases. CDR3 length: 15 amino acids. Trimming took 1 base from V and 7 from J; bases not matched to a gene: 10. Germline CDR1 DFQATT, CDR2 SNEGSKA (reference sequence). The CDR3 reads CSARVGPIGGNEQFF. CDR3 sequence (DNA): TGCAGTGCTAGAGTGGGGCCGATCGGGGGGAATGAGCAGTTCTTC.

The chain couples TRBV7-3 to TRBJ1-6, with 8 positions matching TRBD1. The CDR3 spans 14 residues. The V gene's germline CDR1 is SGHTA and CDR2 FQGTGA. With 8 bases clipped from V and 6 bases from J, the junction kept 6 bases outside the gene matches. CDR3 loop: CASGTGGINSPLHF. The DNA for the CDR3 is TGTGCCAGCGGAACAGGGGGAATTAATTCACCCCTCCACTTT.

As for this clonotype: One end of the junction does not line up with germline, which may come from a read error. CDR3 region: CASRAGGDTDAQYF. The CDR3 region has the DNA TGTGCCAGCAGAGCGGGGGGAGACACAGATGCGCAGTATTTT. This rearrangement joins TRBV7-3 to TRBJ2-3, with 9 positions matching TRBD2. The CDR3 runs to 14 residues. Germline assignment: CDR1 SGHTA and CDR2 FQGTGA.

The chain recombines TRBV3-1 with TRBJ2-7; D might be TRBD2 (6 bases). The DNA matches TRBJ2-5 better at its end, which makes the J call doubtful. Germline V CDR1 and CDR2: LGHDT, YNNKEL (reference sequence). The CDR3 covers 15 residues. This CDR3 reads CASSQRTAGMETQYF. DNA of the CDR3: TGTGCCAGCAGCCAGCGGACGGCGGGGATGGAGACCCAGTACTTC.

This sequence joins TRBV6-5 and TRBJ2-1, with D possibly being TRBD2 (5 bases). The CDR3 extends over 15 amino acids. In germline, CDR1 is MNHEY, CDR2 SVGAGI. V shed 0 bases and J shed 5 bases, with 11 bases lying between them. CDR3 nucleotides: TGTGCCAGCAGTTACTCGATTAGCGTTAACAATGAGCAGTTCTTC. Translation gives CASSYSISVNNEQFF.

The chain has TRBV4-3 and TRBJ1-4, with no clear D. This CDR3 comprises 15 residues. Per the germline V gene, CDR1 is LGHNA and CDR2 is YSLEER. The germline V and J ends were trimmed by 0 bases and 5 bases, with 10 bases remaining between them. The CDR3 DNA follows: TGCGCCAGCAGCCAAGATTTGTCAGCAAATGAAAAACTGTTTTTT. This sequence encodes CASSQDLSANEKLFF.

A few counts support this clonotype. The CDR3 sequence is CSASEGGLSYGYTF. The CDR3 DNA follows: TGCAGTGCTAGTGAGGGGGGCTTGAGCTATGGCTACACCTTC. This chain connects TRBV20-1 to TRBJ1-2; maybe TRBD1 (6 bases). Trimming stripped 3 bases from V and 4 bases from J, with 15 bases between. This CDR3 comprises 14 residues. The V gene's germline CDR1 is DFQATT and CDR2 SNEGSKA (reference sequence).

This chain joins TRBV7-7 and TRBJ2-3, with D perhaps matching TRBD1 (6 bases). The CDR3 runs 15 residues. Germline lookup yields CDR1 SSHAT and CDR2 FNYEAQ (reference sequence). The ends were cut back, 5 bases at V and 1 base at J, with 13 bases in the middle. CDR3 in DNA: TGTGCCAGCAGCGCAGGGGTTTCTGGCACAGATACGCAGTATTTT. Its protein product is CASSAGVSGTDTQYF.

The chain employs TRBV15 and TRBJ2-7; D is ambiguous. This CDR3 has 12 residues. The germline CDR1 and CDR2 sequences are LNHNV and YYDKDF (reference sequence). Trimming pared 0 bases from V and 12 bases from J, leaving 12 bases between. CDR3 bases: TGTGCCACCAGCAGAGATCAGGCCTCGCGGTACTTC. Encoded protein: CATSRDQASRYF.